The sequence of this T cell receptor beta chain was determined in a study of vaccination effects on CD4 cells after COVID-19. Findings and caveats of the study: Convalescent patients were scarce, and early post-infection timepoints were absent. The study found that only 1 of 255 vaccine-induced clones from healthy vaccinees cross-reacted with common cold coronaviruses.

Using immunoSEQ multiplex PCR, the repertoire was profiled, and TCRdb retains in-frame clones only, with some absent. The sample yields roughly 53,000 clones, approximately 79% seen once. Within the ViraFEST assay, antigen-specific CD4+ T cells underwent expansion with viral peptide pools prior to sequencing. The authors isolated CD4+ T cells after about eleven days of culture. Testing of the vaccine recipients showed negative nucleocapsid antibodies and no prior SARS-CoV-2 infection. About 2.2 million PBMC per well were cultured with around 9.6 IU/ml IL-2 and 8 to 10 ug/ml peptides. In the cultures, half the medium was exchanged for IL-2 medium on days 3 and 7. About this clone itself: Its target is not known.

This CDR3 has 11 residues. V was trimmed by 7 bases and J by 7 bases, leaving 8 bases between them. In germline, CDR1 is MNHEY, CDR2 SVGAGI. This clonotype was obtained from a human donor who received a COVID-19 vaccine. V and J are TRBV6-5 and TRBJ1-3, with D possibly TRBD1 on 6 matching bases. The starting material was CD4+ T cells from PBMCs cultured with HCoV-OC43 spike peptides, obtained before COVID-19 vaccination. Subset of the sample: HCoV-OC43 spike overlapping peptide pool stimulation. The CDR3 spells CASIQGNTIYF. The DNA for the CDR3 is TGTGCCAGCATTCAGGGGAACACCATATATTTT.